These 30 T cell receptor beta chains were all obtained from the same sample, sequenced in a study of molecular identifiers for immune sequencing clone quantification. From the PCR reads, TCRdb called clonotypes with MiXCR, one entry per CDR3 protein. In the table there are approximately 500,000 distinct CDR3 sequences, roughly a fifth of which are singletons. Sequencing used naive CD8+ T cells from blood, with Jurkat cell RNA spiked in. Subset denoted: FACS-sorted CD8+CD4-CCR7+CD45RA+ naive T cells. The receptors originated from a human donor in good health. Some libraries in this study had Jurkat cell RNA spiked in.

Remarks on this clonotype: This may come from a read error, since a much larger clone is one base off. The chain recombines TRBV7-9 with TRBJ1-1; D call uncertain. Per germline, CDR1 SEHNR and CDR2 FQNEAQ (reference sequence). CDR3 length equals 14 residues. The chain's CDR3 is CASSPPQGFDGASF. CDR3 DNA: TGTGCCAGCAGCCCACCCCAAGGGTTCGATGGAGCTTCCTTT.

On this clonotype: Given the absence of the conserved phenylalanine or tryptophan at the CDR3 end, a read error is likely. This rearrangement joins TRBV7-2 to TRBJ1-2; TRBD1 matches at 8 bases. The CDR3 length is 14 residues. Germline V gene lookup returns CDR1 SGHTA and CDR2 FQGNSA. CDR3 coding DNA: TGTGCCGGCAGCTTAGTCGGGACAGGTGATGGCTACACCCTC. As protein: CAGSLVGTGDGYTL.

Only a few counts were recorded for this clonotype. V and J are TRBV5-1 and TRBJ2-2, with D possibly matching TRBD2 (5 bases). Trimming stripped 9 bases from V and 0 bases from J, with 15 bases between. The CDR3 has 15 residues. Germline V CDR1 and CDR2: SGHRS, YFSETQ. The CDR3: CATTLSSANTGELFF. CDR3 DNA: TGCGCCACCACCCTTAGTAGCGCGAACACCGGGGAGCTGTTTTTT.

The table lists this clonotype with a count of one. V is TRBV18 and J is TRBJ1-6, with D tentatively TRBD1 (6 bases). The germline V gene has CDR1 KGHSH and CDR2 LQKENI. The CDR3 covers 17 residues. V lost 4 bases to trimming and J lost 0 bases, with 13 bases between them. The CDR3 is CASSLGTTSSYNSPLHF. The CDR3 DNA follows: TGTGCCAGCTCACTTGGGACAACAAGCTCCTATAATTCACCCCTCCACTTT. The full variable domain, rest sourced from reference TRBV18 and TRBJ1-6, is NAGVMQNPRHLVRRRGQEARLRCSPMKGHSHVYWYRQLPEEGLKFMVYLQKENIIDESGMPKERFSAEFPKEGPSILRIQQVVRGDSAAYFCASSLGTTSSYNSPLHFGNGTRLTVT.

The chain is built from TRBV12-3 or TRBV12-4 and TRBJ2-3; D gene uncertain. With 1 base removed from V and 2 bases from J, the gap between germline ends came to 7 bases. The CDR3 is 14 amino acids. CDR3 in amino acids: CASSLVYDTDTQYF. The DNA for the CDR3 is TGTGCCAGCAGTTTAGTATATGACACAGATACGCAGTATTTT.

This clonotype came up many times. This rearrangement joins TRBV5-5 to TRBJ2-3; no clear D gene. The germline V and J ends were trimmed by 2 bases and 0 bases, with 10 bases remaining between them. The CDR3 consists of 15 residues. Germline CDR1 and CDR2: SGHKS and YYEKEE (reference sequence). The CDR3 loop reads CASSFTHPSTDTQYF. For the CDR3, the DNA is TGTGCCAGCAGCTTCACTCATCCTAGCACAGATACGCAGTATTTT.

This clonotype was counted between two and nine times. J is TRBJ1-4 and V is TRBV7-6; tentative D call: TRBD1 (6 bases). V was clipped by 5 bases and J by 6 bases, with 13 bases between them. Germline-derived CDR1 and CDR2 are SGHVS and FNYEAQ. The CDR3 totals 14 residues. CDR3 sequence: CASSGGGMDEKLFF. CDR3 coding DNA: TGTGCCAGCAGCGGAGGGGGGATGGATGAAAAACTGTTTTTT.

This clonotype was seen a few times. Relative to the germline gene, one junction end is altered; a read error may explain this. V is TRBV14 and J is TRBJ2-1, with TRBD2 matching 10 bases. The CDR3 loop spans 18 amino acids. In germline, CDR1 is SGHDN, CDR2 FVKESK. The CDR3 sequence: CASSQDPLAGAAYNEQFF. The CDR3 bases are TGTGCCAGCAGCCAAGATCCGCTAGCGGGAGCCGCCTACAATGAGCAGTTCTTT.

Ten or more counts support this clonotype. The J gene is TRBJ2-1, the V gene TRBV7-2; the D is unclear. Trimming cost V 5 bases and J 9 bases, with 8 bases left between them. From germline, CDR1 is SGHTA and CDR2 FQGNSA. The CDR3 has 11 amino acids. The CDR3 loop reads CASSPVSEQFF. CDR3 in DNA: TGTGCCAGCAGCCCGGTTTCTGAGCAGTTCTTC.

On this clonotype: The CDR3 does not end in the conserved phenylalanine or tryptophan, so this is likely a read error. In DNA form, the CDR3 reads TGCAGCGTCCTTGGGACAGCGCTTTCGAACACTGAAGCTTTCCTT. As protein: CSVLGTALSNTEAFL. The chain uses TRBV29-1 and TRBJ1-1, with TRBD1 matching 7 bases. The V segment lost 6 bases and the J segment 1 base; nucleotides outside the gene matches: 11. Germline CDR1 reads SQVTM; CDR2 reads ANQGSEA. This CDR3 region has 15 residues.

In its sample, this clonotype was seen many times. This chain uses TRBV7-9 with TRBJ1-4, with D unclear. Deletions cut 5 bases from V and 8 bases from J, with 12 bases between. This CDR3 has 13 residues. Germline assignment: CDR1 SEHNR and CDR2 FQNEAQ (reference sequence). The CDR3 loop is CASSPPAGEKLFF. CDR3 in DNA: TGTGCCAGCAGCCCCCCGGCGGGGGAAAAACTGTTTTTT.

This clonotype was recorded a few times. For the CDR3, the DNA is TGCGCCAGCAGCCAAACCCTCTGGGGGAGTCAGCCCCAGCATTTT. As protein: CASSQTLWGSQPQHF. This chain uses TRBV4-1 with TRBJ1-5, with a weak D call TRBD1 (5 bases). This CDR3 region has 15 residues. The V gene's germline CDR1 is MGHRA and CDR2 YSYEKL. The V gene lost 2 bases and the J gene lost 6 bases, with 14 bases spanning the gap.

This clonotype has more than one count but fewer than ten. V is TRBV4-3 and J is TRBJ1-1; no clear D gene. The CDR3 contains 15 residues. V shed 0 bases and J shed 0 bases, with 8 bases lying between them. From germline, CDR1 is LGHNA and CDR2 YSLEER. Here the CDR3 DNA reads TGCGCCAGCAGCCAAGATCGGAGCCTGAACACTGAAGCTTTCTTT. This gives the protein CASSQDRSLNTEAFF.

This clonotype was seen a handful of times. V and J are TRBV2 and TRBJ2-2; a weak D match, TRBD1 (6 bases). V was pared by 5 bases and J by 1 base, with 14 bases between. CDR1 and CDR2 from the germline V gene are SNHLY and FYNNEI. The CDR3 consists of 16 residues. CDR3 sequence: CASSSSGVWNTGELFF. The CDR3 nucleotides are TGTGCCAGCAGTTCCTCAGGGGTCTGGAACACCGGGGAGCTGTTTTTT.

This clonotype was seen at least ten times. The DNA for the CDR3 is TGTGCCAGCAGTTTAGGGACAGGCGGTTATGGCTACACCTTC. Encoded protein: CASSLGTGGYGYTF. V is TRBV12-3 or TRBV12-4 and J is TRBJ1-2; 7 positions match TRBD1. CDR3 size: 14 residues. The junction had 4 bases not matched to a gene; V was cut back by 1 base and J by 5 bases.

This clonotype was found many times. The genes are TRBV20-1 and TRBJ2-2; no clear D. Germline CDR1 DFQATT, CDR2 SNEGSKA (reference sequence). The CDR3 loop spans 13 amino acids. V lost 5 bases, J lost 9 bases, and 16 bases lay in between. The CDR3 DNA reads TGCAGTGCTCTCCGGGTCCCAAAGTGGGAGCTGTTTTTT. Amino acid sequence: CSALRVPKWELFF.

Regarding this clonotype: An end of the junction differs from the germline gene, which may be a read error. J is TRBJ1-3 and V is TRBV20-1, with a weak D call TRBD1 (6 bases). Germline V gene lookup returns CDR1 DFQATT and CDR2 SNEGSKA (reference sequence). CDR3 length equals 14 residues. The CDR3 spells CSARQGSSGDTIYF. Here the CDR3 DNA reads TGCAGTGCTAGACAGGGGAGCTCTGGAGACACCATATATTTT.

This clonotype showed up just a few times. A much larger clone differs from this one at a single base, so this may be a read error. The chain combines TRBV5-1 with TRBJ2-7; tentative D call: TRBD1 (5 bases). Germline V CDR1 and CDR2: SGHRS, YFSETQ. The CDR3 length is 15 residues. The CDR3 DNA reads TGCGCCAGCAGCACCGACCCGACAGAAACCTACGAGCAGTGCTTC. Translation: CASSTDPTETYEQCF.

The chain carries TRBV9 and TRBJ1-1; D is possibly TRBD1 (5 bases). V lost 3 bases to trimming and J lost 6 bases, with 12 bases between them. CDR3 length: 13 residues. Germline CDR1 and CDR2: SGDLS and YYNGEE. CDR3 sequence: CASSAPRDAEAFF. Written as DNA, the CDR3 is TGTGCCAGCAGCGCTCCTAGGGACGCTGAAGCTTTCTTT.

This clonotype was observed a few times. The chain uses TRBV11-2 and TRBJ2-5, with 13 bases aligning to TRBD2. This CDR3 is 17 amino acids long. V shed 2 bases and J 5 bases; nucleotides not matched to a gene: 8. Germline-derived CDR1 and CDR2 are SGHAT and FQNNGV. This CDR3 reads CASSLPHWTSGSETQYF. DNA of the CDR3: TGTGCCAGCAGCTTACCCCACTGGACTAGCGGGAGCGAGACCCAGTACTTC.

V is TRBV30 and J is TRBJ2-4; no firm D call. CDR1 GTSNPN and CDR2 SVGIG come from the germline V gene (reference sequence). V lost 0 bases, J lost 3 bases, and 21 bases lay in between. The CDR3 loop spans 18 amino acids. In nucleotides, the CDR3 is TGTGCCTGGAGTGTACTAAATCCCCAACAATGGGACAAAAACATTCAGTACTTC. Protein sequence: CAWSVLNPQQWDKNIQYF.

The chain carries TRBV30 and TRBJ1-4, with a tentative D call TRBD1 (5 bases). The CDR3 loop spans 15 amino acids. The germline V gene has CDR1 GTSNPN and CDR2 SVGIG (reference sequence). V was cut by 1 base and J by 8 bases, with 17 bases left in between. CDR3 coding DNA: TGTGCCTGGAGTGACCACGACAGTCGGAGGGAAAAACTGTTTTTT. Translating gives CAWSDHDSRREKLFF.

This clonotype was recorded only once. A much larger clone lies a single base off, so this may be a read error. The chain joins TRBV5-5 to TRBJ2-3; D is perhaps TRBD1 or TRBD2 (5 bases each). Germline-derived CDR1 and CDR2 are SGHKS and YYEKEE (reference sequence). V was shortened by 0 bases and J by 3 bases, with 20 bases between the two germline ends. CDR3 size: 18 residues. The CDR3, as DNA: TGTGCCAGCAGCTTGGTTCTAAGCGAGGGGCGTCGTACAGATACGCAGTATTTT. Translating it yields CASSLVLSEGRRTDTQYF. The full variable domain, in which reference TRBV5-5 and TRBJ2-3 provide the parts outside the CDR3, is DAGVTQSPTHLIKTRGQQVTLRCSPISGHKSVSWYQQVLGQGPQFIFQYYEKEERGRGNFPDRFSARQFPNYSSELNVNALLLGDSALYLCASSLVLSEGRRTDTQYFGPGTRLTVL.

The gene calls are TRBV30 and TRBJ2-5, with 12 bases identical to TRBD1. From germline, CDR1 is GTSNPN and CDR2 SVGIG (reference sequence). CDR3 size: 15 residues. V trimming: 5 bases; J trimming: 5 bases; junction bases outside the gene matches: 9. The CDR3 is CAWGAGTGGWETQYF. CDR3 sequence (DNA): TGTGCCTGGGGTGCCGGGACAGGGGGCTGGGAGACCCAGTACTTC.

This clonotype was found many times. J is TRBJ2-3 and V is TRBV4-3; no definite D call. This CDR3 is built from 15 residues. Trimming cost V 2 bases and J 0 bases, with 9 bases left between them. The germline V gene encodes CDR1 LGHNA and CDR2 YSLEER. The CDR3 region is CASSQWRRSTDTQYF. The CDR3 coding sequence is TGCGCCAGCAGCCAATGGCGGCGGAGCACAGATACGCAGTATTTT.

DNA of the CDR3: TGTGCCTGGAGCGCGGACAGCCACGAGCAGTACTTC. This gives the protein CAWSADSHEQYF. The V and J genes are TRBV30 and TRBJ2-7, with D perhaps matching TRBD1 (6 bases). Germline lookup yields CDR1 GTSNPN and CDR2 SVGIG (reference sequence). Trimming removed 3 bases from V and 5 bases from J, with 11 bases in between. The CDR3 length is 12 residues.

This clonotype was detected many times. The V gene is TRBV20-1, the J gene TRBJ2-5; D possibly corresponds to TRBD1 (7 bases). Trimming shortened V by 0 bases and J by 7 bases, and 18 bases separated the two germline ends. CDR3 length equals 15 residues. CDR1 DFQATT and CDR2 SNEGSKA come from the germline V gene (reference sequence). The CDR3 region has the DNA TGCAGTGCTAGAGATCCCGGCAGGGGGGTATGGACCCAGTACTTC. Amino acid sequence: CSARDPGRGVWTQYF.

This clonotype turned up a few times. The chain has TRBV11-2 and TRBJ2-7; D is ambiguous. The germline V and J ends were trimmed by 5 bases and 1 base, with 15 bases remaining between them. Germline assignment: CDR1 SGHAT and CDR2 FQNNGV. The CDR3 totals 15 residues. The CDR3 region has the DNA TGTGCCAGCAGCGATCCCGGCGGTAGGTCCTACGAGCAGTACTTC. Its translation: CASSDPGGRSYEQYF.

This clonotype was seen repeatedly, ten times or more. This sequence joins TRBV6-5 and TRBJ2-7; 7 nucleotides match TRBD1. CDR1 and CDR2 from the germline V gene are MNHEY and SVGAGI. This CDR3 contains 15 residues. With 3 bases clipped from V and 2 bases from J, the junction kept 7 bases outside the gene matches. The CDR3 sequence is CASSYEGTDPYEQYF. The CDR3 nucleotides are TGTGCCAGCAGTTATGAAGGGACAGATCCCTACGAGCAGTACTTC.

This chain uses TRBV6-2 or TRBV6-3 with TRBJ2-7, with 9 bases identical to TRBD1. Germline trimming cut 4 bases from V and 5 bases from J; bases unmatched to any gene: 3. CDR1 is MNHEY, CDR2 SVGEGT, per germline. This CDR3 has 13 residues. The CDR3 protein is CASSWGTGNEQYF. Here the CDR3 DNA reads TGTGCCAGCAGTTGGGGGACAGGGAACGAGCAGTACTTC.